These 6 T cell receptor beta chains were sequenced from one sample in a study of blood T cell repertoires in COVID-19. Profiling relied on immunoSEQ multiplex PCR, and the TCRdb table lists in-frame clones only, not all of them. This sample has 250,000 to 300,000 clones; 85% to 90% occur once, and the top ten carry 4% to 5%. The sample was peripheral blood. These receptors were taken from a woman aged 40 to 50 who had recovered from COVID-19.

The V and J genes are TRBV14 and TRBJ2-5; 11 nucleotides align to TRBD1. The CDR3 totals 16 residues. Germline lookup yields CDR1 SGHDN and CDR2 FVKESK. Unmatched junction bases numbered 7, after V lost 4 bases and J lost 3 bases. The CDR3 spells CASSRGAGQGEETQYF. In DNA, the CDR3 is TGTGCCAGCAGCCGGGGGGCGGGACAGGGGGAAGAGACCCAGTACTTC.

This rearrangement joins TRBV6-5 to TRBJ2-7; D remains unclear. Germline V lookup: CDR1 MNHEY, CDR2 SVGAGI. This CDR3 contains 15 residues. V lost 0 bases to trimming and J lost 3 bases, with 12 bases between them. The CDR3 DNA reads TGTGCCAGCAGTTACTCACACGTCAATTACTACGAGCAGTACTTC. Translating gives CASSYSHVNYYEQYF.

For the CDR3, the DNA is TGCGCCAGCCGTTGGCTAGCGGGGGAACCCACCGGGGAGCTGTTTTTT. It specifies CASRWLAGEPTGELFF. This chain links TRBV5-1 with TRBJ2-2; 10 bases align to TRBD2. CDR3 length: 16 amino acids. The V gene end was trimmed by 7 bases and the J gene end by 4 bases; junction bases not matched to a gene: 10. The germline V gene has CDR1 SGHRS and CDR2 YFSETQ. Full variable domain (rest looked up from reference TRBV5-1 and TRBJ2-2): KAGVTQTPRYLIKTRGQQVTLSCSPISGHRSVSWYQQTPGQGLQFLFEYFSETQRNKGNFPGRFSGRQFSNSRSEMNVSTLELGDSALYLCASRWLAGEPTGELFFGEGSRLTVL.

The chain carries TRBV29-1 and TRBJ1-1, with 7 positions matching TRBD1. The germline V gene has CDR1 SQVTM and CDR2 ANQGSEA. V lost 5 bases and J lost 0; bases outside the gene matches: 9. This CDR3 has 15 amino acids. The CDR3 DNA reads TGCAGCGTTCGGAGACAGGGAGTCATGAACACTGAAGCTTTCTTT. It yields the protein CSVRRQGVMNTEAFF.

The chain is built from TRBV27 and TRBJ2-7; D may be TRBD1 (6 bases). The V end lost 5 bases, the J end lost 2 bases, and 13 bases lay between the germline ends. The length of the CDR3 is 14 residues. Per the germline V gene, CDR1 is MNHEY and CDR2 is SMNVEV (reference sequence). The CDR3 spells CASSIQGLAYEQYF. The CDR3 bases are TGTGCCAGCAGTATTCAGGGGCTTGCCTACGAGCAGTACTTC.

The chain combines TRBV19 with TRBJ2-3; D unclear. Looked up from germline, CDR1 is LNHDA and CDR2 is SQIVND (reference sequence). The V gene lost 3 bases and the J gene lost 6 bases, with 7 bases spanning the gap. The CDR3 covers 12 residues. CDR3 sequence: CASSIMSDTQYF. The DNA of the CDR3 is TGTGCCAGTAGTATTATGTCGGATACGCAGTATTTT. The whole variable domain, remainder taken from reference TRBV19 and TRBJ2-3, is DGGITQSPKYLFRKEGQNVTLSCEQNLNHDAMYWYRQDPGQGLRLIYYSQIVNDFQKGDIAEGYSVSREKKESFPLTVTSAQKNPTAFYLCASSIMSDTQYFGPGTRLTVL.